The clone carrying this TCR beta chain was recorded a few times. The data were obtained in a study of glioma-infiltrating T cells after dendritic cell vaccination. Study-level information: Samples are from glioblastoma patients in Phase I and II dendritic cell vaccine trials. At biweekly intervals, patients got three intradermal dendritic cell vaccine injections.

The data were produced by immunoSEQ multiplex PCR, yet TCRdb's version contains in-frame clones alone and is incomplete. The sample yields about 38,000 clones, just under 85% seen once. Before vaccination, two weeks after the third vaccination, and at progression, PBMC were collected. The CDR3 is made up of 18 amino acids. Per the germline V gene, CDR1 is SGHNT and CDR2 is YYREEE (reference sequence). Unmatched junction bases numbered 9, after V lost 0 bases and J lost 5 bases. Sequenced material: blood, taken before dendritic cell vaccination. The genes are TRBV5-4 and TRBJ2-3; 13 nucleotides match TRBD2. The sequence derives from a human donor with glioblastoma. The CDR3 DNA reads as TGTGCCAGCAGCTTGGGACTAGCGGGGGGCACCGCACGAGATACGCAGTATTTT. This translates into CASSLGLAGGTARDTQYF.